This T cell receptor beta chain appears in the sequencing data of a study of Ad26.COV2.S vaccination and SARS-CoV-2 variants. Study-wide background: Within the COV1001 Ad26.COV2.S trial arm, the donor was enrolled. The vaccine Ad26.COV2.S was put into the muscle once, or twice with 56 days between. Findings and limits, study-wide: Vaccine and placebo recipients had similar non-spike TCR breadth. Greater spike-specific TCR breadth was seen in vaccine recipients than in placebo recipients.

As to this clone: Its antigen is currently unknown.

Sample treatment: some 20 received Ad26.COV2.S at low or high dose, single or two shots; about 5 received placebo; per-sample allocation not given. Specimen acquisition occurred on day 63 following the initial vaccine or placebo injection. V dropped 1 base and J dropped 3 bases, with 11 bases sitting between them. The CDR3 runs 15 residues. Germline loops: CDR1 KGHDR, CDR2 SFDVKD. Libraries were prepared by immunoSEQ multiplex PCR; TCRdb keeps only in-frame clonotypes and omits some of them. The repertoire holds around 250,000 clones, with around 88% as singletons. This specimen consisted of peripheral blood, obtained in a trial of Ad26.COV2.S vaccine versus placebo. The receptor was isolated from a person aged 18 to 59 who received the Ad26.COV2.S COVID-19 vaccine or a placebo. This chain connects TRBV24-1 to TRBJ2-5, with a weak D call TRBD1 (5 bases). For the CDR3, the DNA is TGTGCCACCAGTGATTTCGGGCAGGGTAAAGAGACCCAGTACTTC. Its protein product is CATSDFGQGKETQYF.